Listed here are 27 T cell receptor beta chains from one sample, sequenced in a study of spatial heterogeneity in lung cancer. Time point reported: sample taken at primary tumor resection. Frozen PBMC, nontumor lung or tumor provided whole RNA, which was sequenced unsorted. MiXCR, applied by TCRdb to the 5' RACE reads, yields one record per CDR3 protein. Here the sample spans 5,000 to 5,500 distinct CDR3 sequences, roughly a third being singletons. The starting material was PBMCs, obtained at surgery. The receptors stem from a female donor with early-stage non-small cell lung cancer.

A note on this clonotype: This beta chain slipped into a library made for alpha chains as a stray read, so its size is not meaningful. The chain has TRBV4-3 and TRBJ2-3; maybe TRBD2 (6 bases). V was cut by 1 base and J by 2 bases, with 13 bases left in between. Germline CDR1 reads LGHNA; CDR2 reads YSLEER. This CDR3 region has 16 residues. CDR3 protein: CASSQAERAPTDTQYF. The CDR3 DNA is TGCGCCAGCAGCCAAGCGGAGCGGGCCCCCACAGATACGCAGTATTTT.

A note on this clonotype: This beta chain was picked up by a library intended for alpha chains and is off target, so its count carries little meaning. The J gene is TRBJ1-2, the V gene TRBV2; D is perhaps TRBD1 (6 bases). This CDR3 contains 14 residues. Germline V gene sequence: CDR1 SNHLY, CDR2 FYNNEI. Trimming removed 5 bases at V and 2 bases at J, with 12 bases between. The CDR3 spells CASSLGQLNYGYTF. The CDR3 DNA reads as TGTGCCAGCAGTCTAGGACAGTTAAACTATGGCTACACCTTC.

This clonotype is medium-sized in the sample. In a library made to pick up alpha chains, this beta chain is a stray read with a size that means little. The V gene is TRBV29-1, the J gene TRBJ2-2, with 9 nucleotides matching TRBD1. The CDR3 consists of 14 residues. The germline V gene has CDR1 SQVTM and CDR2 ANQGSEA. J lost 5 bases, V lost 5 bases, and 6 bases had no gene match. CDR3 coding DNA: TGCAGCGTTTTGGGACAGGGCGCTACCGGGGAGCTGTTTTTT. Translation gives CSVLGQGATGELFF.

This clonotype was observed a handful of times. A library made for alpha chains picked up this beta chain off target, so its size means little. This rearrangement joins TRBV29-1 to TRBJ2-2, with D possibly TRBD1 on 6 matching bases. V was trimmed by 5 bases and J by 0 bases, leaving 10 bases between them. Per the germline V gene, CDR1 is SQVTM and CDR2 is ANQGSEA. The CDR3 is made up of 14 amino acids. The CDR3 DNA reads TGCAGCGTTCTCGGACAGCCGAACACCGGGGAGCTGTTTTTT. Residues: CSVLGQPNTGELFF.

The sample holds a few counts of this clonotype. The library was prepared for alpha chains; this beta chain is a stray read, so its frequency means little. The chain carries TRBV5-4 and TRBJ2-1; TRBD1 agrees at 8 bases. The CDR3 is 13 residues long. With V trimmed by 0 bases and J by 14 bases, 7 bases remained unmatched. Germline loops: CDR1 SGHNT, CDR2 YYREEE (reference sequence). CDR3 sequence reads: CASSLEGQENKFF. The CDR3 DNA sequence: TGTGCCAGCAGCTTGGAGGGACAGGAAAATAAGTTCTTC.

In its sample, this clonotype was seen a few times. Because this beta chain is a stray read in a library intended to capture alpha chains, its abundance should not be given much weight. The chain carries TRBV29-1 and TRBJ2-3; 7 nucleotides agree with TRBD1. CDR1 is SQVTM, CDR2 ANQGSEA, per germline. This CDR3 has 13 residues. The CDR3 DNA is TGCACCGCGAAACCGACAGGGTCGGATACGCAGTATTTT. It translates to CTAKPTGSDTQYF.

Concerning this clonotype itself: This beta chain turned up in a library designed for alpha chains; as an off-target read, its abundance says little. The chain uses TRBV20-1 and TRBJ2-1, with D possibly matching TRBD2 (6 bases). The CDR3 extends over 11 amino acids. The ends were cut back, 6 bases at V and 7 bases at J, with 10 bases in the middle. Per germline, CDR1 DFQATT and CDR2 SNEGSKA (reference sequence). The CDR3 bases are TGCAGTGCCGCGGGGCGGAATGAGCAGTTCTTC. Translated: CSAAGRNEQFF.

With regard to this clonotype: This beta chain slipped into a library made for alpha chains as a stray read, so its size is not meaningful. The rearrangement joins TRBV9 to TRBJ2-3, with D possibly being TRBD2 (5 bases). The CDR3 is made up of 16 amino acids. Germline V gives CDR1 SGDLS, CDR2 YYNGEE. Trimming removed 0 bases at V and 0 bases at J, with 11 bases between. The DNA for the CDR3 is TGTGCCAGCAGCGTAGGGATAGCGATCAGCACAGATACGCAGTATTTT. As protein: CASSVGIAISTDTQYF.

Comments on this clonotype: The library was prepared for alpha chains; this beta chain is a stray read, so its frequency means little. The chain recombines TRBV3-1 with TRBJ2-3, with D uncertain. Between the trimmed V and J ends, which lost 0 bases and 5 bases, there was a span of 3 bases. CDR1 is LGHDT and CDR2 is YNNKEL in the germline V gene (reference sequence). The CDR3 sequence is 12 residues long. CDR3 loop: CASSQDLDTQYF. The DNA of the CDR3 is TGTGCCAGCAGCCAAGATCTAGATACGCAGTATTTT.

As regards this clonotype: A read error may produce the germline difference seen at one junction end. The library was designed around alpha chains, so this beta chain is a stray read whose abundance carries little weight. The J gene is TRBJ2-5, the V gene TRBV3-1, with 8 bases lining up with TRBD1. From germline, CDR1 is LGHDT and CDR2 YNNKEL (reference sequence). The CDR3 contains 15 residues. Written as DNA, the CDR3 is TGTGCCAGCAGCTACCGGGACAGGTACCAAGAAACCCAGTACTTC. Amino acids: CASSYRDRYQETQYF.

This clonotype was counted a few times. Since it is a stray read in a library aimed at alpha chains, this beta chain has a size that is not meaningful. The chain is built from TRBV7-6 and TRBJ2-3; a possible D gene is TRBD2 (7 bases). The CDR3 covers 17 residues. Deletions cut 0 bases from V and 2 bases from J, with 15 bases between. Germline V lookup: CDR1 SGHVS, CDR2 FNYEAQ. CDR3 nucleotide sequence: TGTGCCAGCAGCTTAGCGGCGGCGGGGGCTCCCACAGATACGCAGTATTTT. Amino acids: CASSLAAAGAPTDTQYF. Looking up the rest from reference TRBV7-6 and TRBJ2-3 gives the full variable domain: GAGVSQSPRYKVTKRGQDVALRCDPISGHVSLYWYRQALGQGPEFLTYFNYEAQQDKSGLPNDRFSAERPEGSISTLTIQRTEQRDSAMYRCASSLAAAGAPTDTQYFGPGTRLTVL.

Remarks on this clonotype: This beta chain is an unintended read in a library built for alpha chains; its size means little. The V call is TRBV13, the J call TRBJ2-5; no clear D. V shed 1 base and J shed 5 bases, with 5 bases lying between them. CDR3 length equals 12 residues. Germline lookup yields CDR1 PRHDT and CDR2 FYEKMQ (reference sequence). Written as DNA, the CDR3 is TGTGCCAGCAGCTTAGTGTTGGAGACCCAGTACTTC. Translated, it gives CASSLVLETQYF. Full variable domain (missing parts from reference TRBV13 and TRBJ2-5): AAGVIQSPRHLIKEKRETATLKCYPIPRHDTVYWYQQGPGQDPQFLISFYEKMQSDKGSIPDRFSAQQFSDYHSELNMSSLELGDSALYFCASSLVLETQYFGPGTRLLVL.

About this clonotype itself: This beta chain is an unintended read in a library built for alpha chains; its size means little. The V gene is TRBV28, the J gene TRBJ2-7; 9 nucleotides align to TRBD1. CDR1 and CDR2 from the germline V gene are MDHEN and SYDVKM. The CDR3 is made up of 16 amino acids. V was pared by 6 bases and J by 3 bases, with 12 bases of the junction left unmatched. CDR3 DNA: TGTGCCAGCAGCAATACACAGGGGGCGCCTGACTACGAGCAGTACTTC. This codes for CASSNTQGAPDYEQYF.

Regarding this clonotype: This beta chain lies outside the target of a library built for alpha chains; its clone size means little. This chain joins TRBV29-1 and TRBJ2-3, with D uncertain. Germline assignment: CDR1 SQVTM and CDR2 ANQGSEA. The CDR3 contains 12 residues. The V end lost 8 bases, the J end lost 6 bases, and 15 bases lay between the germline ends. The DNA of the CDR3 is TGCAGCTCAAAGCGTACGTGGGATACGCAGTATTTT. Amino acid sequence: CSSKRTWDTQYF.

Turning to this clonotype: Within a library made for alpha chains, this beta chain is off target, and its count is uninformative. V is TRBV29-1 and J is TRBJ1-1; D may be TRBD1 (6 bases). V was pared by 4 bases and J by 5 bases, with 8 bases between. The CDR3 contains 11 residues. Germline-derived CDR1 and CDR2 are SQVTM and ANQGSEA. The CDR3 sequence: CSVGQGTEAFF. The DNA for the CDR3 is TGCAGCGTTGGCCAGGGGACTGAAGCTTTCTTT.

This clonotype was found a few times. The library was designed around alpha chains, so this beta chain is a stray read whose abundance carries little weight. The J gene is TRBJ2-5, the V gene TRBV5-1; 7 nucleotides line up with TRBD2. The CDR3 totals 13 residues. The germline V gene encodes CDR1 SGHRS and CDR2 YFSETQ. J was trimmed by 5 bases and V by 0 bases; bases with no gene match: 1. The CDR3 reads CASSLVLAETQYF. CDR3 DNA: TGCGCCAGCAGCTTGGTACTAGCGGAGACCCAGTACTTC.

As to this clonotype: This beta chain represents an off-target read in a library built for alpha chains; its size is of limited meaning. This chain joins TRBV29-1 and TRBJ2-3, with TRBD2 matching 8 bases. Losses at the gene ends were 7 bases for V and 5 bases for J; bases not matched to a gene: 8. The germline V gene has CDR1 SQVTM and CDR2 ANQGSEA. There are 13 residues in the CDR3. In DNA form, the CDR3 reads TGCAGCGCCGAAGGACTAGCAAGAGATACGCAGTATTTT. Translation: CSAEGLARDTQYF.

In regard to this clonotype: The size of this beta chain means little, since it is a stray read in a library made for alpha chains. V usage is TRBV5-1 and J usage is TRBJ2-2, with D unresolved. The germline CDR1 and CDR2 sequences are SGHRS and YFSETQ. The CDR3 sequence is 11 residues long. The germline V and J ends were trimmed by 5 bases and 7 bases, with 6 bases remaining between them. CDR3 in DNA: TGCGCCAGCAGAGGCATCGGGGAGCTGTTTTTT. Amino acid sequence: CASRGIGELFF. Filled out from reference TRBV5-1 and TRBJ2-2, the complete variable domain reads KAGVTQTPRYLIKTRGQQVTLSCSPISGHRSVSWYQQTPGQGLQFLFEYFSETQRNKGNFPGRFSGRQFSNSRSEMNVSTLELGDSALYLCASRGIGELFFGEGSRLTVL.

This clonotype was picked up a small number of times. Since the library was made to target alpha chains, this beta chain is a stray read and its abundance is not meaningful. The chain recombines TRBV6-5 with TRBJ2-5; TRBD1 might be the D (6 bases). The CDR3 is 15 residues long. Germline CDR1 is MNHEY and CDR2 is SVGAGI. V lost 5 bases, J lost 2 bases, and 15 bases lay in between. The chain's CDR3 is CASSPAGQLQETQYF. CDR3 bases: TGTGCCAGCAGTCCGGCCGGACAGCTACAAGAGACCCAGTACTTC.

This clonotype was seen a few times. With the library built for alpha chains, this beta chain is off target and its frequency is not meaningful. This chain links TRBV20-1 with TRBJ2-5; 11 nucleotides align to TRBD2. The CDR3 spans 15 residues. After removal of 6 bases from V and 5 bases from J, the junction contained 11 bases not matched to a gene. Germline-derived CDR1 and CDR2 are DFQATT and SNEGSKA (reference sequence). The CDR3 sequence is CSAPTPTSGGETQYF. In nucleotides, the CDR3 is TGCAGTGCCCCGACCCCTACTAGCGGGGGTGAGACCCAGTACTTC.

Of note for this clonotype: This beta chain lies outside the target of a library built for alpha chains; its clone size means little. The chain has TRBV5-6 and TRBJ1-1; D may be TRBD1 (5 bases). Germline CDR1 reads SGHDT; CDR2 reads YYEEEE. V lost 4 bases to trimming and J lost 2 bases, with 15 bases between them. The CDR3 runs to 15 residues. The CDR3 protein is CASSTGRGANTEAFF. DNA of the CDR3: TGTGCCAGCAGCACGGGACGGGGCGCAAACACTGAAGCTTTCTTT.

Concerning this clonotype: With the library built for alpha chains, this beta chain is off target and its frequency is not meaningful. The chain employs TRBV29-1 and TRBJ2-7, with 8 positions matching TRBD2. V lost 4 bases to trimming and J lost 7 bases; unmatched junction nucleotides: 9. The CDR3 runs to 13 residues. Germline lookup yields CDR1 SQVTM and CDR2 ANQGSEA. The CDR3 DNA is TGCAGCGTTGTCCCCGGGGGGGAAGGGGAGCAGTACTTC. Residues: CSVVPGGEGEQYF.

A note on this clonotype: The library was built for alpha chains, so this beta chain is an off-target read and its size means little. The V and J genes are TRBV18 and TRBJ2-3; unclear D gene. The germline V gene has CDR1 KGHSH and CDR2 LQKENI. Trimming shortened V by 3 bases and J by 6 bases, and 7 bases separated the two germline ends. The CDR3 has 12 residues. The CDR3 is CASSPTEDTQYF. The CDR3 coding sequence is TGTGCCAGCTCACCGACGGAGGATACGCAGTATTTT.

Details on this clonotype: Within a library made for alpha chains, this beta chain is off target, and its count is uninformative. The V and J genes are TRBV5-1 and TRBJ2-3; either TRBD1 or TRBD2 may fit D (6 bases each). The CDR3 is made up of 16 amino acids. V was clipped by 0 bases and J by 5 bases, with 16 bases between them. Per the germline V gene, CDR1 is SGHRS and CDR2 is YFSETQ. The CDR3: CASSLEGGPPGDTQYF. The CDR3 DNA follows: TGCGCCAGCAGCTTGGAAGGGGGGCCGCCGGGAGATACGCAGTATTTT.

Turning to this clonotype: The library was designed around alpha chains, so this beta chain is a stray read whose abundance carries little weight. The CDR3 region is CASSDSASGMPTDTQYF. The CDR3, as DNA: TGTGCCAGCAGTGACTCCGCTAGCGGGATGCCCACAGATACGCAGTATTTT. The chain couples TRBV2 to TRBJ2-3; 9 bases fit TRBD2. CDR1 SNHLY and CDR2 FYNNEI come from the germline V gene. Trimming cost V 3 bases and J 2 bases; bases outside gene matches: 9. There are 17 residues in the CDR3.

A remark on this clonotype: Because the library targeted alpha chains, this beta chain is an off-target read whose size means little. The chain is built from TRBV19 and TRBJ1-5; TRBD1 aligns across 12 bases. The V gene end was trimmed by 6 bases and the J gene end by 7 bases; junction bases not matched to a gene: 4. The germline V gene has CDR1 LNHDA and CDR2 SQIVND (reference sequence). The CDR3 is made up of 14 amino acids. DNA of the CDR3: TGTGCCAGTAGACCGGGACAGGGGGCCCAGCCCCAGCATTTT. Translation gives CASRPGQGAQPQHF.

As concerns this clonotype: Since the library was made to target alpha chains, this beta chain is a stray read and its abundance is not meaningful. The gene calls are TRBV19 and TRBJ2-5, with D possibly being TRBD1 (6 bases). Trimming removed 3 bases at V and 7 bases at J, with 12 bases between. There are 13 residues in the CDR3. The germline V gene encodes CDR1 LNHDA and CDR2 SQIVND (reference sequence). Here the CDR3 reads CASSIAGAGTQYF. DNA for the CDR3: TGTGCCAGTAGTATTGCAGGGGCCGGGACCCAGTACTTC.